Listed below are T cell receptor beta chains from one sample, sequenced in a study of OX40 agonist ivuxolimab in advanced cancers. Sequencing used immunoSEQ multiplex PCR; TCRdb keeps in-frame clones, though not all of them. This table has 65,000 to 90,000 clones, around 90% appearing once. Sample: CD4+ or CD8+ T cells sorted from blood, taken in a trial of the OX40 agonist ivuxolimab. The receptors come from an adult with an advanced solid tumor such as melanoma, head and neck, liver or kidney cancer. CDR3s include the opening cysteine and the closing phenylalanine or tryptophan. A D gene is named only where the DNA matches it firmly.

CACQRYTQYF	TRBJ2-3	TRBV2	.
CASGYRPTGELFF	TRBJ2-2	TRBV12-5	.
CASNRTSGETQYF	TRBJ2-5	TRBV27	TRBD2
CASSPGPYGGELFF	TRBJ2-2	TRBV5-1	.
CASSKGFRTPNEQFF	TRBJ2-1	TRBV21-1	.
CASSLFRNREAFF	TRBJ1-1	TRBV27	.
CASSPPSPATYEQYF	TRBJ2-7	TRBV18	.
CASRQAGGPSDEQFF	TRBJ2-1	TRBV28	TRBD2
CASSRSLADTYEQYF	TRBJ2-7	TRBV2	TRBD2
CASSFITDTQYF	TRBJ2-3	TRBV5-4	.
CASSRGTGRVDTQYF	TRBJ2-3	TRBV7-9	TRBD1
CASSTLRERRETQYF	TRBJ2-5	TRBV27	TRBD2
CSARTGVNEQFF	TRBJ2-1	TRBV29-1	TRBD1
CASSLGLLAGGPYEQYF	TRBJ2-7	TRBV13	TRBD2
CASSPQVTGSARSYEQYF	TRBJ2-7	TRBV7-8	.
CASSQDDPLGADTEAFF	TRBJ1-1	TRBV14	.
CASLDGGHRGRNYGYTF	TRBJ1-2	TRBV19	TRBD1
CASSTNSGRGNEQFF	TRBJ2-1	TRBV27	TRBD2
CASSLGGGQGRQETQYF	TRBJ2-5	TRBV11-3	TRBD1
CAWIVRGQRNTEAFF	TRBJ1-1	TRBV30	.
CASSVGPGSGNTIYF	TRBJ1-3	TRBV6-1	.
CASRPRTSGSEQYF	.	TRBV5-1	TRBD2
CASSYSRTSGGTDTQYF	TRBJ2-3	TRBV11-2	TRBD2
CASSLVRGTEAFF	TRBJ1-1	TRBV5-1	.
CASSLFGRGTGELFF	TRBJ2-2	TRBV5-4	.
CASSQFRDRPYEQYF	TRBJ2-7	TRBV4-1	TRBD1
CASTKTYPCWDSNQPQHF	TRBJ1-5	TRBV6-7	.
CASRGSRTGWGGYTF	TRBJ1-2	TRBV2	TRBD1
CASSIQGAGTDTQYF	TRBJ2-3	TRBV19	TRBD1
CASSLAYYGYEQYF	TRBJ2-7	TRBV7-8	.
CASSQDVVFGNTIYF	TRBJ1-3	TRBV4-1	.
CASSFRMPGQAPYEQYF	TRBJ2-7	TRBV27	TRBD1
CASSIGPLASGSSYEQYF	TRBJ2-7	TRBV19	.
CASAPDSAGYTF	TRBJ1-2	TRBV5-1	.
CASSPLAGRSIF	TRBJ2-1	TRBV7-2	TRBD2
CASSLQGHGELFF	TRBJ2-2	TRBV7-3	.
CASSQGQVANEQYF	TRBJ2-7	TRBV7-2	TRBD1
CAWSLPSGRLLYEQYF	TRBJ2-7	TRBV30	TRBD2
CASSSDRNSPLHF	TRBJ1-6	TRBV6-5	.
CAISESGDNEKLFF	TRBJ1-4	TRBV10-3	.
CATSRGPPTQNYGYTF	TRBJ1-2	TRBV15	.
CASSYPGLAADTQYF	TRBJ2-3	TRBV5-8	TRBD2
CASSRGWGNSPLHF	TRBJ1-6	TRBV6-1	.
CASSTTTDTQYF	TRBJ2-3	TRBV2	.
CASSLGTSYYNEQFF	TRBJ2-1	TRBV27	TRBD2
CASSYGNSNQPQHF	TRBJ1-5	TRBV6-6	.